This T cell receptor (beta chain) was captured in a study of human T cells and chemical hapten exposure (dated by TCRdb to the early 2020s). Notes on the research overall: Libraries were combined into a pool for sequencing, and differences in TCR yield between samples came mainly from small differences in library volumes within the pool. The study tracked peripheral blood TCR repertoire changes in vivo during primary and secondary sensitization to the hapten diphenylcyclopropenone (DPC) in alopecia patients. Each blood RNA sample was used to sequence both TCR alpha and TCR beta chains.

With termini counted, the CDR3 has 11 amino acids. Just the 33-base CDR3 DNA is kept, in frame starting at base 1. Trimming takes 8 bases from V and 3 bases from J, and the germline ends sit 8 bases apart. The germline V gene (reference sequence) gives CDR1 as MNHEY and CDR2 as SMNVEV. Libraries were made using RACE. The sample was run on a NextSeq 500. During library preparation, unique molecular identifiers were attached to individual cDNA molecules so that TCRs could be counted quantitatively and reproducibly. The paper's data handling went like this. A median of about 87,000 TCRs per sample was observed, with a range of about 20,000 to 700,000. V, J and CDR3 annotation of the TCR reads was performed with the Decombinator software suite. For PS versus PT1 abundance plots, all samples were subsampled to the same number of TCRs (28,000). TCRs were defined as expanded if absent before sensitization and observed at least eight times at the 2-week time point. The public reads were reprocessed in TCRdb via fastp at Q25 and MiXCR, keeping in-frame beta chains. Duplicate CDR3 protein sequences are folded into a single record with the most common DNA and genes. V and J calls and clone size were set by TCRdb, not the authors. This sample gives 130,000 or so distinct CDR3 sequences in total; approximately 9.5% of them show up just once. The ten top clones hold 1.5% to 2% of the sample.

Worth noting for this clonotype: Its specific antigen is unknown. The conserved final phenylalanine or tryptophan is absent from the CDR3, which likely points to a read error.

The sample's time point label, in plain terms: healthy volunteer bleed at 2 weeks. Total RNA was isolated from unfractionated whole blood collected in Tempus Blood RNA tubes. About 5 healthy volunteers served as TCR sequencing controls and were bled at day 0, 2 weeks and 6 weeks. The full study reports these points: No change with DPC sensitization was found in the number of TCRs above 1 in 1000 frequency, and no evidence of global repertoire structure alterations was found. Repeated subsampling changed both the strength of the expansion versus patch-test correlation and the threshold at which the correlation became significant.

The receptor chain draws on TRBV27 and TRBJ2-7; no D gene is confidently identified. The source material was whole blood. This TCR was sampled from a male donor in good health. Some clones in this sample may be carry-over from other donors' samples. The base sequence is TGTGCCAGCGGGTCGATCTACGAGCAGTACTCC. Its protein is CASGSIYEQYS.